These T cell receptor beta chains were read from a single sample in a study of technical replicates of blood from a few donors. TCRdb's table, derived via immunoSEQ multiplex PCR, lists solely in-frame clones and lacks some. The top ten hold over 0.2% of the sample, which has over 90,000 clones, 95% seen once. Sequences were obtained from T cells isolated from PBMCs. The receptors shown here come from a human donor in good health. CDR3s include the opening cysteine and the closing phenylalanine or tryptophan. D genes are given only for firm matches. Clone size, where shown, is once, few, many, or a class for clones that have expanded.

CASSPGGNTEAFF	TGTGCCAGTAGTCCGGGGGGGAACACTGAAGCTTTCTTT	TRBV19	NA	TRBJ1-1	NA
CASSQDRAGNTIYF	TGTGCCAGCAGCCAAGACAGGGCTGGAAACACCATATATTTT	TRBV14	NA	TRBJ1-3	NA
CASSLAGQGLATNEKLFF	TGTGCCAGCAGCTTAGCGGGGCAGGGGCTTGCAACTAATGAAAAACTGTTTTTT	TRBV7-9	NA	TRBJ1-4	NA
CASSQWAGTEGYTF	TGCGCCAGCAGCCAATGGGCGGGGACGGAGGGCTACACCTTC	TRBV4-1	NA	TRBJ1-2	NA
CASSQDGTPFLDEQFF	TGCGCCAGCAGCCAGGACGGGACACCATTTTTGGATGAGCAGTTCTTC	TRBV4-1	NA	TRBJ2-1	NA
CASSQATSGTSYEQYF	TGCGCCAGCAGCCAAGCGACTAGCGGGACCTCCTACGAGCAGTACTTC	TRBV4-1	once	TRBJ2-7	TRBD2
CASSSQVTETQYF	TGTGCCAGCTCATCTCAGGTTACAGAGACCCAGTACTTC	TRBV18	NA	TRBJ2-5	NA
CASSLTGLGYEQYF	TGTGCCAGTAGTTTGACAGGGTTAGGGTACGAGCAGTACTTC	TRBV19	NA	TRBJ2-7	TRBD1
CASGQGNTEAFF	TGTGCCAGTGGACAGGGGAACACTGAAGCTTTCTTT	TRBV19	NA	TRBJ1-1	TRBD1
CASSSPQGEVETQYF	TGTGCCAGCAGCTCCCCCCAGGGGGAGGTAGAGACCCAGTACTTC	TRBV5-4	NA	TRBJ2-5	NA
CASSDPGGSNYGYTF	TGTGCCAGTAGTGACCCGGGGGGAAGTAACTATGGCTACACCTTC	TRBV19	NA	TRBJ1-2	NA
CASSVAPRTGLGEQYF	TGTGCCAGCAGCGTAGCGCCCAGGACAGGCTTGGGGGAGCAGTACTTC	TRBV9	NA	TRBJ2-7	TRBD1
CASSLRRVNEQFF	TGCGCCAGCAGCTTGAGGCGGGTTAATGAGCAGTTCTTC	TRBV5-1	NA	TRBJ2-1	NA
CASSYGTGNGYTF	TGTGCCAGCAGTTACGGGACAGGGAATGGCTACACCTTC	TRBV27	NA	TRBJ1-2	TRBD1
CASSYEREGRDEQFF	TGTGCCAGCAGTTACGAGCGGGAGGGCCGGGATGAGCAGTTCTTC	TRBV6-5	NA	TRBJ2-1	TRBD2
CAWSGGAFEQYF	TGTGCCTGGAGCGGGGGGGCCTTCGAGCAGTACTTC	TRBV30	NA	TRBJ2-7	TRBD2
CASSSPVAGESNEQYF	TGTGCCAGCAGTTCCCCCGTAGCGGGAGAAAGTAACGAGCAGTACTTC	TRBV28	NA	TRBJ2-7	TRBD2
CASSLERDSTDTQYF	TGTGCCAGCAGCTTAGAGCGGGATAGCACAGATACGCAGTATTTT	TRBV28	NA	TRBJ2-3	TRBD2
CASRSGQGGEQYF	TGTGCCAGCAGATCCGGACAGGGCGGCGAGCAGTACTTC	TRBV28	NA	TRBJ2-7	TRBD1
CASTPDRESGGYTF	TGTGCCAGCACCCCGGACAGGGAATCGGGTGGCTACACCTTC	TRBV27	NA	TRBJ1-2	TRBD1